Listed here are 24 T cell receptor beta chains from one sample, sequenced in a study of T-cell reconstitution after alpha-beta-depleted transplantation in children. The TCRbeta library was prepared with unique molecular identifiers. TCRdb called the PCR reads again in MiXCR, with one record for every CDR3 protein. The sample carries fewer than 550,000 distinct CDR3 sequences, over 10% recorded once. The source material was PBMCs, mostly from graft donor cells, sampled 180 days after TCRalphabeta/CD19-depleted stem cell transplant. These receptors all come from a female patient between 2 and 15 years old who had a stem cell transplant for aplastic anemia, so the T cells may come from the graft donor.

This clonotype has at least ten counts. This chain's CDR3 is CSASQGQGLNEKLFF. CDR3 sequence (DNA): TGCAGCGCATCGCAGGGCCAGGGGTTGAATGAAAAACTGTTTTTT. The V call is TRBV29-1, the J call TRBJ1-4, with a weak D call TRBD1 (6 bases). The CDR3 spans 15 residues. Germline V gives CDR1 SQVTM, CDR2 ANQGSEA. Deletions cut 7 bases from V and 5 bases from J, with 20 bases between.

A remark on this clonotype: A read error is likely, as this CDR3 ends without the conserved phenylalanine or tryptophan. This rearrangement joins TRBV28 to TRBJ2-1; 9 bases fit TRBD1. Germline V gene data show CDR1 as MDHEN and CDR2 as SYDVKM. J gave up 5 bases and V 4 bases, and 6 bases lay outside the gene matches. There are 15 residues in the CDR3. CDR3 in DNA: TGTGCCAGCAGTTCACCGGGACAGGGAGACAATGAGCAGTTCTTG. This gives the protein CASSSPGQGDNEQFL.

There are a few counts of this clonotype. The chain joins TRBV7-6 to TRBJ1-4, with D uncertain. The CDR3 is made up of 18 amino acids. Germline CDR1 and CDR2: SGHVS and FNYEAQ. V was cut by 1 base and J by 4 bases, with 19 bases left in between. The CDR3 protein is CASSLELPGGLNNEKLFF. CDR3 bases: TGTGCCAGCAGCTTAGAATTGCCAGGCGGCCTGAATAATGAAAAACTGTTTTTT. Combining the CDR3 with reference TRBV7-6 and TRBJ1-4 gives the whole variable domain GAGVSQSPRYKVTKRGQDVALRCDPISGHVSLYWYRQALGQGPEFLTYFNYEAQQDKSGLPNDRFSAERPEGSISTLTIQRTEQRDSAMYRCASSLELPGGLNNEKLFFGSGTQLSVL.

The gene calls are TRBV7-2 and TRBJ2-2; the match to TRBD1 covers 9 bases. The V gene end was trimmed by 3 bases and the J gene end by 4 bases; junction bases not matched to a gene: 6. The germline V gene has CDR1 SGHTA and CDR2 FQGNSA. This CDR3 contains 16 residues. The DNA of the CDR3 is TGTGCCAGCAGCTTGATACAGGGGGCTGTCACCGGGGAGCTGTTTTTT. It encodes CASSLIQGAVTGELFF.

This clonotype has more than one count but fewer than ten. The chain's CDR3 is CASRKDRVNGYTF. The CDR3 nucleotides are TGCGCCAGCAGGAAAGACAGGGTGAATGGCTACACCTTC. The chain joins TRBV5-1 to TRBJ1-2, with 7 bases matching TRBD1. Germline assignment: CDR1 SGHRS and CDR2 YFSETQ. V lost 5 bases and J lost 6; bases outside the gene matches: 7. This CDR3 comprises 13 residues. Full variable domain (rest looked up from reference TRBV5-1 and TRBJ1-2): KAGVTQTPRYLIKTRGQQVTLSCSPISGHRSVSWYQQTPGQGLQFLFEYFSETQRNKGNFPGRFSGRQFSNSRSEMNVSTLELGDSALYLCASRKDRVNGYTFGSGTRLTVV.

This clonotype came up a few times. The chain combines TRBV6-2 or TRBV6-3 with TRBJ2-1; TRBD2 matches at 13 bases. The CDR3 loop spans 18 amino acids. Germline values: CDR1 MNHEY, CDR2 SVGEGT. With V trimmed by 2 bases and J by 4 bases, 8 bases remained unmatched. CDR3 region: CASSYRYRTSGSYNEQFF. CDR3 DNA sequence: TGTGCCAGCAGTTACCGGTATAGGACTAGCGGGAGTTACAATGAGCAGTTCTTC.

This clonotype has just a few counts. The chain uses TRBV21-1 and TRBJ2-5; the table's D call of TRBD1 was not tested on the DNA. TRBV21-1 is tagged as a pseudogene. This CDR3 has 16 residues. The CDR3 protein is CASSPPGQYFQETQYF. For the CDR3, the DNA is TGTGCCAGCAGCCCACCGGGACAGTATTTCCAAGAGACCCAGTACTTC.

This clonotype has just a few counts. This chain uses TRBV5-1 with TRBJ2-3, with TRBD2 matching over 8 bases. The CDR3 sequence is 13 residues long. With V trimmed by 6 bases and J by 4 bases, 4 bases remained unmatched. CDR1 is SGHRS and CDR2 is YFSETQ in the germline V gene. CDR3 loop: CASNWREADTQYF. In nucleotides, the CDR3 is TGCGCCAGCAATTGGCGGGAGGCAGATACGCAGTATTTT.

This chain links TRBV20-1 with TRBJ1-1, with no clear D. The CDR3 sequence is 12 residues long. CDR1 and CDR2 (germline): DFQATT, SNEGSKA (reference sequence). The ends were cut back, 5 bases at V and 6 bases at J, with 13 bases in the middle. CDR3 nucleotide sequence: TGCAGTGCTCGGACTTCTCCCGCTGAAGCTTTCTTT. Translated, it gives CSARTSPAEAFF.

This clonotype turned up a few times. The chain has TRBV2 and TRBJ1-1; D gene uncertain. Trimming stripped 5 bases from V and 3 bases from J, with 7 bases between. This CDR3 contains 12 residues. Germline V CDR1 and CDR2: SNHLY, FYNNEI. CDR3: CASSHVDTEAFF. CDR3 nucleotide sequence: TGTGCCAGCAGTCACGTGGACACTGAAGCTTTCTTT. Full variable domain (remainder filled in from reference TRBV2 and TRBJ1-1): EPEVTQTPSHQVTQMGQEVILRCVPISNHLYFYWYRQILGQKVEFLVSFYNNEISEKSEIFDDQFSVERPDGSNFTLKIRSTKLEDSAMYFCASSHVDTEAFFGQGTRLTVV.

This chain uses TRBV27 with TRBJ2-5; a possible D gene is TRBD1 (6 bases). The V end lost 5 bases, the J end lost 7 bases, and 17 bases lay between the germline ends. The CDR3 length is 14 residues. Germline V CDR1 and CDR2: MNHEY, SMNVEV (reference sequence). This chain's CDR3 is CASSATGAVGTQYF. The CDR3 region has the DNA TGTGCCAGCAGTGCGACAGGTGCCGTAGGGACCCAGTACTTC.

This clonotype appeared a few times. The V gene is TRBV29-1, the J gene TRBJ2-2; D perhaps matches TRBD1 (6 bases). Germline assignment: CDR1 SQVTM and CDR2 ANQGSEA. The CDR3 runs 13 residues. V was pared by 7 bases and J by 7 bases, with 16 bases between. CDR3: CSGCPGDYGELFF. The CDR3 bases are TGCAGCGGCTGCCCAGGGGATTACGGGGAGCTGTTTTTT.

The chain recombines TRBV7-9 with TRBJ1-1, with a possible D match to TRBD1 (5 bases). The CDR3 spans 15 residues. Germline values: CDR1 SEHNR, CDR2 FQNEAQ (reference sequence). The V and J ends lost 5 bases and 4 bases respectively, with 17 bases between them. DNA of the CDR3: TGTGCCAGCAGCCCCCCCGTGGGGGTTTTCACTGAAGCTTTCTTT. Amino acids: CASSPPVGVFTEAFF.

This clonotype was seen a few times. The chain employs TRBV7-2 and TRBJ2-5; possible D gene TRBD1, 5 bases. This CDR3 has 15 residues. Per the germline V gene, CDR1 is SGHTA and CDR2 is FQGNSA. V was trimmed by 6 bases and J by 2 bases, leaving 16 bases between them. CDR3 amino acids: CASSRSRQIQETQYF. CDR3 DNA: TGTGCCAGCAGTAGGTCTCGACAGATACAAGAGACCCAGTACTTC.

There are a few counts of this clonotype. This chain links TRBV2 with TRBJ1-4; D not certain. The V end was cut by 1 base, the J end by 5 bases, with 11 bases between. This CDR3 is built from 15 residues. Germline CDR1 reads SNHLY; CDR2 reads FYNNEI. CDR3 amino acids: CASSEVGVRNEKLFF. The CDR3 bases are TGTGCCAGCAGTGAAGTGGGCGTCAGAAATGAAAAACTGTTTTTT.

This clonotype has a count of ten or more. V usage is TRBV27 and J usage is TRBJ2-7; D remains ambiguous. The germline V gene encodes CDR1 MNHEY and CDR2 SMNVEV (reference sequence). The germline V and J ends were trimmed by 6 bases and 0 bases, with 0 bases remaining between them. The CDR3 has 10 amino acids. This CDR3 reads CASSSYEQYF. The CDR3, as DNA: TGTGCCAGCAGCTCCTACGAGCAGTACTTC.

The V gene is TRBV14, the J gene TRBJ2-6; 7 positions match TRBD2. Trimming cost V 4 bases and J 2 bases; bases outside gene matches: 17. Germline V gives CDR1 SGHDN, CDR2 FVKESK. This CDR3 has 20 amino acids. As DNA, the CDR3 is TGTGCCAGCAGCCTAAGAGCGGGGCACAGCTTTCGTCCTGGGGCCAACGTCCTGACTTTC. It encodes CASSLRAGHSFRPGANVLTF.

The chain recombines TRBV10-3 with TRBJ2-1; possibly TRBD2 for D (6 bases). Trimming removed 6 bases at V and 3 bases at J, with 15 bases between. Per the germline V gene, CDR1 is ENHRY and CDR2 is SYGVKD. The CDR3 has 15 residues. The CDR3 loop is CAIRAGQGGYNEQFF. DNA of the CDR3: TGTGCCATCAGGGCGGGGCAGGGAGGCTACAATGAGCAGTTCTTC.

About this clonotype itself: This may stem from a read error, because a much larger clone lies one nucleotide away. The chain has TRBV5-1 and TRBJ2-1; 7 bases line up with TRBD2. Trimming at V came to 0 bases and at J to 2 bases, leaving 5 bases not matched to a gene. The CDR3 is made up of 16 amino acids. The germline CDR1 and CDR2 sequences are SGHRS and YFSETQ. The DNA of the CDR3 is TGCGCCAGCAGCTTGGCTAGCGGCAGCACCTACAATGAGCAGTTCTTC. This translates into CASSLASGSTYNEQFF.

CDR3 sequence (DNA): TGCGCCAGCAGCCAAGACGGGACCTCTAGGGATGAAGCTTTCTTT. Its translation is CASSQDGTSRDEAFF. This chain uses TRBV4-1 with TRBJ1-1, with D possibly TRBD1 on 5 matching bases. Looked up from germline, CDR1 is MGHRA and CDR2 is YSYEKL. The CDR3 totals 15 residues. Between the trimmed V and J ends, which lost 0 bases and 7 bases, there was a span of 15 bases.

The chain recombines TRBV7-9 with TRBJ2-2; 8 positions match TRBD1. Per the germline V gene, CDR1 is SEHNR and CDR2 is FQNEAQ (reference sequence). The CDR3 extends over 15 amino acids. The trim removed 3 bases at V and 4 bases at J, leaving 4 bases unmatched. CDR3 in DNA: TGTGCCAGCAGCTTGTACAGGGGGACCACCGGGGAGCTGTTTTTT. It codes for CASSLYRGTTGELFF.

This clonotype was seen a handful of times. The J gene is TRBJ2-7, the V gene TRBV28; tentative D call: TRBD2 (6 bases). Deletions cut 5 bases from V and 6 bases from J, with 20 bases between. The CDR3 loop spans 15 amino acids. Germline lookup yields CDR1 MDHEN and CDR2 SYDVKM. CDR3 nucleotide sequence: TGTGCCAGCAGTACACCCGGGACTCTCTCAGCCGAGCAGTACGTC. Its translation: CASSTPGTLSAEQYV.

The J gene is TRBJ1-3, the V gene TRBV12-3 or TRBV12-4, with D maybe TRBD1 (5 bases). Trimming removed 3 bases at V and 11 bases at J, with 14 bases between. This CDR3 is built from 13 residues. CDR3 sequence reads: CASSLVTGLSIYF. DNA for the CDR3: TGTGCCAGCAGTTTGGTCACGGGACTATCCATATATTTT.

This clonotype was seen a few times. The chain recombines TRBV10-3 with TRBJ1-5; 9 nucleotides match TRBD1. The CDR3 sequence is 16 residues long. The V segment lost 2 bases and the J segment 7 bases; nucleotides outside the gene matches: 9. Germline CDR1 and CDR2: ENHRY and SYGVKD. DNA for the CDR3: TGTGCCATCAGTGAGCCGTTGGACAGGGGCAGACAGCCCCAGCATTTT. It is translated as CAISEPLDRGRQPQHF.